The 30 T cell receptor beta chains below all came from one sample that was sequenced in a study of radiation and T cells in renal cell carcinoma. Time point specified: blood 4 weeks post-SBRT, at nephrectomy. Treatment meaning: 15 Gy SBRT to primary tumor, nephrectomy 4 weeks later. Generated by immunoSEQ multiplex PCR, the TCRdb table keeps only in-frame clones and is missing some. The sample contains more than 120,000 clones, approximately 86% of which appear only once. The starting material was blood, obtained from a patient whose treatment included radiotherapy and nephrectomy. Receptor source: a woman in her fifties or sixties with renal cell carcinoma.

The chain joins TRBV18 to TRBJ2-7; 9 bases line up with TRBD1. The CDR3 consists of 15 residues. Germline V gene lookup returns CDR1 KGHSH and CDR2 LQKENI. V trimming: 1 base; J trimming: 2 bases; junction bases outside the gene matches: 3. The CDR3 DNA reads TGTGCCAGCTCACCACGGACAGGGGACCCCTACGAGCAGTACTTC. This gives the protein CASSPRTGDPYEQYF.

The gene calls are TRBV19 and TRBJ1-1; D is uncertain. Germline lookup yields CDR1 LNHDA and CDR2 SQIVND (reference sequence). Trimming cost V 4 bases and J 1 base, with 7 bases left between them. The CDR3 consists of 13 residues. CDR3 nucleotides: TGTGCCAGTAGTACCCCAGGGAACACTGAAGCTTTCTTT. Residues: CASSTPGNTEAFF.

The V and J genes are TRBV10-1 and TRBJ1-4, with 7 bases fitting TRBD1. From germline, CDR1 is WNHNN and CDR2 SYGVQD (reference sequence). The CDR3 contains 17 residues. After removal of 6 bases from V and 3 bases from J, the junction contained 13 bases not matched to a gene. CDR3 amino acids: CASSTHDREKANEKLFF. The CDR3 coding sequence is TGCGCCAGCAGCACCCACGACAGGGAAAAGGCTAATGAAAAACTGTTTTTT.

V and J are TRBV29-1 and TRBJ2-7; 9 positions match TRBD1. This CDR3 contains 14 residues. V dropped 6 bases and J dropped 6; count of bases not matched to a gene: 12. CDR1 and CDR2 from the germline V gene are SQVTM and ANQGSEA. CDR3 in DNA: TGCAGCGTAGACCGGGACAGGGCTGCTGGCGAGCAGTACTTC. Its translation: CSVDRDRAAGEQYF.

This clone showed up just a few times. V is TRBV28 and J is TRBJ1-6; D gene uncertain. CDR3 length: 13 amino acids. Germline V gene data show CDR1 as MDHEN and CDR2 as SYDVKM. V lost 2 bases and J 2 bases, leaving 1 base between the germline ends. The CDR3, as DNA: TGTGCCAGCAGTTTAACCTATAATTCACCCCTCCACTTT. It encodes CASSLTYNSPLHF.

The chain recombines TRBV6-1 with TRBJ1-5, with TRBD1 as a possible D gene (5 bases). Germline loops: CDR1 MNHNS, CDR2 SASEGT. Trimming took 3 bases from V and 6 from J, leaving 9 bases between them. CDR3 length equals 13 residues. The CDR3 DNA follows: TGTGCCAGCAGTGACAGGGAAGCTCAGCCCCAGCATTTT. This codes for CASSDREAQPQHF.

The chain employs TRBV7-2 and TRBJ2-3; tentative D call: TRBD2 (6 bases). CDR1 SGHTA and CDR2 FQGNSA come from the germline V gene. The CDR3 is 15 residues long. V lost 5 bases, J lost 1 base, and 13 bases lay in between. As DNA, the CDR3 is TGTGCCAGCAGCCCAGCGGGCCTACGCACAGATACGCAGTATTTT. This encodes CASSPAGLRTDTQYF. The variable domain in full, completed from reference TRBV7-2 and TRBJ2-3, reads GAGVSQSPSNKVTEKGKDVELRCDPISGHTALYWYRQSLGQGLEFLIYFQGNSAPDKSGLPSDRFSAERTGGSVSTLTIQRTQQEDSAVYLCASSPAGLRTDTQYFGPGTRLTVL.

V gene TRBV9 combines with J gene TRBJ1-6; D remains ambiguous. V lost 0 bases and J lost 8, with 6 bases in between. Germline V gene lookup returns CDR1 SGDLS and CDR2 YYNGEE. CDR3 length: 13 residues. DNA for the CDR3: TGTGCCAGCAGCGTAGTAACGGATTCACCCCTCCACTTT. Amino acid sequence: CASSVVTDSPLHF.

The chain links TRBV10-1 to TRBJ2-2; no firm D call. Germline lookup yields CDR1 WNHNN and CDR2 SYGVQD (reference sequence). Trimming pared 4 bases from V and 6 bases from J, leaving 12 bases between. The CDR3 contains 14 residues. The CDR3 DNA reads TGCGCCAGCAGTGCGTCAGCCCCGGCCGGGGAGCTGTTTTTT. It encodes CASSASAPAGELFF.

J is TRBJ2-1 and V is TRBV28; 8 bases line up with TRBD1. This CDR3 spans 16 amino acids. J lost 0 bases, V lost 5 bases, and 6 bases had no gene match. Germline CDR1 MDHEN, CDR2 SYDVKM. In nucleotides, the CDR3 is TGTGCCAGCAGTCCGCCGGGACAGGCCTCCTACAATGAGCAGTTCTTC. This translates into CASSPPGQASYNEQFF.

Of note for this clone: Within the sample, other DNA sequences also encode this same CDR3. The chain has TRBV2 and TRBJ2-3; perhaps TRBD1 as D (6 bases). The CDR3 runs 12 residues. The ends were cut back, 5 bases at V and 4 bases at J, with 7 bases in the middle. The germline gives CDR1 SNHLY, CDR2 FYNNEI. This CDR3 reads CASSRTADTQYF. CDR3 sequence (DNA): TGTGCCAGCAGTAGGACAGCAGATACGCAGTATTTT.

This chain uses TRBV28 with TRBJ2-7; D may be TRBD1 (6 bases). Germline loops: CDR1 MDHEN, CDR2 SYDVKM. CDR3 length: 14 amino acids. V was pared by 7 bases and J by 0 bases, with 13 bases between. The CDR3 DNA reads as TGTGCCAGCATCACCGACAGGACCTCCTACGAGCAGTACTTC. Translated, it gives CASITDRTSYEQYF.

This clone was seen a few times. This chain links TRBV28 with TRBJ1-2; 8 bases agree with TRBD1. There are 15 residues in the CDR3. In germline, CDR1 is MDHEN, CDR2 SYDVKM. The CDR3 coding sequence is TGTGCTAGCCGAACCAGGGGGCTGGGTAACTATGGCTACACCTTC. It specifies CASRTRGLGNYGYTF.

This rearrangement joins TRBV4-1 to TRBJ2-7, with TRBD2 identical over 9 bases. The CDR3 loop spans 16 amino acids. Germline V gene lookup returns CDR1 MGHRA and CDR2 YSYEKL. With 0 bases clipped from V and 1 base from J, the junction kept 4 bases outside the gene matches. CDR3 sequence (DNA): TGCGCCAGCAGCCAAGAAAGTAGCGGGAGTTCCTACGAGCAGTACTTC. Protein product: CASSQESSGSSYEQYF.

The V call is TRBV7-3, the J call TRBJ2-1, with 12 positions matching TRBD2. The V gene's germline CDR1 is SGHTA and CDR2 FQGTGA. V was clipped by 4 bases and J by 4 bases; unmatched bases: 2. The CDR3 covers 15 residues. CDR3 region: CASSSLAGGYNEQFF. In nucleotides, the CDR3 is TGTGCCAGCAGCTCCCTAGCGGGAGGGTACAATGAGCAGTTCTTC.

The rearrangement joins TRBV7-2 to TRBJ1-2; D gene ambiguous. V dropped 0 bases and J dropped 2 bases, with 10 bases sitting between them. CDR1 SGHTA and CDR2 FQGNSA come from the germline V gene. The length of the CDR3 is 15 residues. The CDR3 spells CASSLARQANYGYTF. DNA for the CDR3: TGTGCCAGCAGCTTAGCTCGGCAGGCAAACTATGGCTACACCTTC. The variable domain in full, with the rest retrieved from reference TRBV7-2 and TRBJ1-2, is GAGVSQSPSNKVTEKGKDVELRCDPISGHTALYWYRQSLGQGLEFLIYFQGNSAPDKSGLPSDRFSAERTGGSVSTLTIQRTQQEDSAVYLCASSLARQANYGYTFGSGTRLTVV.

The chain employs TRBV6-4 and TRBJ1-2; 8 bases line up with TRBD1. The CDR3 has 13 residues. V trimming: 5 bases; J trimming: 4 bases; junction bases outside the gene matches: 3. Germline assignment: CDR1 MRHNA and CDR2 SNTAGT. Here the CDR3 reads CASSHTGGYGYTF. The CDR3 nucleotides are TGTGCCAGCAGTCACACAGGGGGCTATGGCTACACCTTC.

V and J are TRBV5-5 and TRBJ1-1, with D uncertain. Germline assignment: CDR1 SGHKS and CDR2 YYEKEE (reference sequence). CDR3 size: 14 residues. V lost 6 bases to trimming and J lost 1 base, with 13 bases between them. In DNA, the CDR3 is TGTGCCAGCACCCGAACTACAGCGAACACTGAAGCTTTCTTT. Protein sequence: CASTRTTANTEAFF.

The chain recombines TRBV6-1 with TRBJ1-1; D is unresolved. The CDR3 extends over 17 amino acids. Germline V gene data show CDR1 as MNHNS and CDR2 as SASEGT. V dropped 3 bases and J dropped 5 bases, with 22 bases sitting between them. CDR3 in amino acids: CASSEEGGVKFKTEAFF. CDR3 nucleotide sequence: TGTGCCAGCAGTGAGGAGGGCGGGGTAAAGTTTAAGACTGAAGCTTTCTTT.

The V gene is TRBV7-2, the J gene TRBJ1-4; tentative D call: TRBD1 (6 bases). Germline V lookup: CDR1 SGHTA, CDR2 FQGNSA. Between the trimmed V and J ends, which lost 6 bases and 2 bases, there was a span of 13 bases. This CDR3 has 15 amino acids. CDR3 DNA sequence: TGTGCCAGCAGGGAGGGGGGGAATACTAATGAAAAACTGTTTTTT. Translated, it gives CASREGGNTNEKLFF.

The chain combines TRBV7-9 with TRBJ2-2; weak D call: TRBD1 (6 bases). The CDR3 runs 14 residues. V lost 6 bases, J lost 1 base, and 9 bases lay in between. CDR1 and CDR2 from the germline V gene are SEHNR and FQNEAQ (reference sequence). CDR3 sequence: CASRTRGNTGELFF. In DNA form, the CDR3 reads TGTGCCAGCAGGACCAGGGGGAACACCGGGGAGCTGTTTTTT.

This chain connects TRBV7-9 to TRBJ2-1; TRBD1 agrees at 9 bases. Germline V gives CDR1 SEHNR, CDR2 FQNEAQ (reference sequence). The CDR3 is 12 residues long. CDR3 nucleotides: TGTGCGGGGGACAGGGTCTACAATGAGCAGTTCTTC. Translation: CAGDRVYNEQFF.

This chain joins TRBV10-1 and TRBJ2-3; D remains ambiguous. This CDR3 has 15 amino acids. Germline V gene lookup returns CDR1 WNHNN and CDR2 SYGVQD (reference sequence). V lost 0 bases, J lost 3 bases, and 10 bases lay in between. This CDR3 reads CASSESGSLTDTQYF. CDR3 bases: TGCGCCAGCAGTGAGTCCGGCAGCCTGACAGATACGCAGTATTTT.

The J gene is TRBJ2-7, the V gene TRBV7-2, with D maybe TRBD1 (6 bases). Trimming removed 1 base from V and 2 bases from J, with 9 bases in between. Per the germline V gene, CDR1 is SGHTA and CDR2 is FQGNSA. The CDR3 is made up of 14 amino acids. CDR3 region: CASSLGRGAYEQYF. The CDR3, as DNA: TGTGCCAGCAGCTTAGGCAGGGGAGCCTACGAGCAGTACTTC.

This chain connects TRBV19 to TRBJ1-1; D might be TRBD1 (5 bases). The ends were cut back, 7 bases at V and 6 bases at J, with 15 bases in the middle. Germline assignment: CDR1 LNHDA and CDR2 SQIVND (reference sequence). CDR3 length equals 13 residues. In DNA form, the CDR3 reads TGTGCCAGTACACGGACAATCCCGCCTGAAGCTTTCTTT. Its translation is CASTRTIPPEAFF.

The CDR3, as DNA: TGTGCCAGTAGTAATCCAGGGTTCTACGAGCAGTACTTC. Translated: CASSNPGFYEQYF. This chain uses TRBV19 with TRBJ2-7; D is possibly TRBD1 (5 bases). The germline V and J ends were trimmed by 4 bases and 3 bases, with 10 bases remaining between them. Germline-derived CDR1 and CDR2 are LNHDA and SQIVND (reference sequence). This CDR3 spans 13 amino acids.

This clone was seen only a few times. This chain joins TRBV5-1 and TRBJ2-1; D remains unclear. V lost 3 bases, J lost 2 bases, and 9 bases lay in between. The germline CDR1 and CDR2 sequences are SGHRS and YFSETQ. CDR3 size: 14 residues. CDR3 bases: TGCGCCAGCAGCTATTCCTACCCCTACAATGAGCAGTTCTTC. Protein product: CASSYSYPYNEQFF.

This clone appeared once. The chain carries TRBV7-2 and TRBJ2-7, with 8 bases identical to TRBD1. Germline loops: CDR1 SGHTA, CDR2 FQGNSA. The V gene end was trimmed by 5 bases and the J gene end by 6 bases; junction bases not matched to a gene: 15. This CDR3 comprises 16 residues. Here the CDR3 DNA reads TGTGCCAGCAGCCTCTCCTTTGCAGGACAGGGAGGCGAGCAGTACTTC. Its translation is CASSLSFAGQGGEQYF.

The chain is built from TRBV7-2 and TRBJ1-6; no clear D. The CDR3 loop spans 14 amino acids. V lost 2 bases and J lost 7, with 9 bases in between. CDR1 and CDR2 (germline): SGHTA, FQGNSA. Here the CDR3 DNA reads TGTGCCAGCAGCTTAAACAGAAACAATTCACCCCTCCACTTT. Translation gives CASSLNRNNSPLHF.

The chain carries TRBV19 and TRBJ2-7, with 8 bases aligning to TRBD2. The V gene end was trimmed by 7 bases and the J gene end by 5 bases; junction bases not matched to a gene: 16. Germline V gene sequence: CDR1 LNHDA, CDR2 SQIVND (reference sequence). The CDR3 contains 16 residues. CDR3: CASTRLAPFPPHEQYF. In DNA form, the CDR3 reads TGTGCCAGTACAAGACTAGCGCCCTTCCCCCCCCACGAGCAGTACTTC.